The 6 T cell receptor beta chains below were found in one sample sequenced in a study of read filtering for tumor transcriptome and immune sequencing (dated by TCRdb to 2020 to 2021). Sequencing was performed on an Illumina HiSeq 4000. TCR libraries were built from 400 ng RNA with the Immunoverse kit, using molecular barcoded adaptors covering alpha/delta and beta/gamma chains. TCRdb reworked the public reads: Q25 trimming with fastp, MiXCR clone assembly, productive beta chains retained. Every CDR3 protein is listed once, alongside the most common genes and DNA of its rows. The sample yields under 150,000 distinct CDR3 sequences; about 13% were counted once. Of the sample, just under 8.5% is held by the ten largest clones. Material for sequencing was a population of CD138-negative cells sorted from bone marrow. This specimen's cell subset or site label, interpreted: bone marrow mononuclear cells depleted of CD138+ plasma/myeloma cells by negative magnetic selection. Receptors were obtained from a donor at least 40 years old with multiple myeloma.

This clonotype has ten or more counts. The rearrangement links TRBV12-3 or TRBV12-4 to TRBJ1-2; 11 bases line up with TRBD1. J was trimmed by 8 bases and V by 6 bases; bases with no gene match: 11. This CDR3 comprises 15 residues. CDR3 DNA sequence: TGTGCCAGCAGGGGACCGGGACAGGGGGGAAGCGGCTACACCTTC. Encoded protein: CASRGPGQGGSGYTF.

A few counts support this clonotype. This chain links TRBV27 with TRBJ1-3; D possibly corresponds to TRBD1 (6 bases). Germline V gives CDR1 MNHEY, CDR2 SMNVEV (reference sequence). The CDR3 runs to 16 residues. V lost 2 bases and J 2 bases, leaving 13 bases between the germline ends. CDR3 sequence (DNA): TGTGCCAGCAGTTTAAATTCCAGGGGAGCTGGAAACACCATATATTTT. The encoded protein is CASSLNSRGAGNTIYF.

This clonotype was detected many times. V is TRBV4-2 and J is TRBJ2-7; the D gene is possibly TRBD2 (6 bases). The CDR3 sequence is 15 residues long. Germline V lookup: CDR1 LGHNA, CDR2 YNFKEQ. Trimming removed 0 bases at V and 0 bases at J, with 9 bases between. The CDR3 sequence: CASSQDLAPSYEQYF. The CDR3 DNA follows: TGTGCCAGCAGCCAAGACCTAGCGCCCTCCTACGAGCAGTACTTC.

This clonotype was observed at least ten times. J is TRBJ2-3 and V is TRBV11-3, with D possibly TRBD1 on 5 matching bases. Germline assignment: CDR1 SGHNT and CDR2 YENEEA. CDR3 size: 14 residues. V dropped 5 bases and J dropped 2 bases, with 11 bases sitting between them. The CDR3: CASSQGHFTDTQYF. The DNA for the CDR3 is TGTGCCAGCAGCCAAGGACACTTCACAGATACGCAGTATTTT. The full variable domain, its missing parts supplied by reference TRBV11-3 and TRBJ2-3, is EAGVVQSPRYKIIEKKQPVAFWCNPISGHNTLYWYLQNLGQGPELLIRYENEEAVDDSQLPKDRFSAERLKGVDSTLKIQPAELGDSAVYLCASSQGHFTDTQYFGPGTRLTVL.

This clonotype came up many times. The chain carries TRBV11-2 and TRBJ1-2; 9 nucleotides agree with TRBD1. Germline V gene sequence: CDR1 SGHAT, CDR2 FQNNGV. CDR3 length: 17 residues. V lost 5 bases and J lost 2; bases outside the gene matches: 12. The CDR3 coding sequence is TGTGCCAGCAGCCTTTTTGCCCTGGGACAGGGAAACTATGGCTACACCTTC. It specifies CASSLFALGQGNYGYTF.

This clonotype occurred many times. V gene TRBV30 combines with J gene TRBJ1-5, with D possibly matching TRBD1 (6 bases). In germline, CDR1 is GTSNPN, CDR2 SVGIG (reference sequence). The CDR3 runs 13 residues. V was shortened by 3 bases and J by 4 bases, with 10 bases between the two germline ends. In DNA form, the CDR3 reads TGTGCCTGGAGGCGGCAGGGGAATCAGCCCCAGCATTTT. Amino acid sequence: CAWRRQGNQPQHF.